This T cell receptor beta chain was captured in a study of blood T cell repertoires in COVID-19. As for the study in general: Whether acute or convalescent, the COVID-19 samples came from the United States, Italy and Spain. PBMCs, B-cell-depleted T cells, or T cells were the source of the cDNA or gDNA that made up the material.

Only in-frame clones appear in the TCRdb table, and some are missing; sequencing was by immunoSEQ multiplex PCR. This table holds 180,000 or so clones, 87% found once. After removal of 2 bases from V and 2 bases from J, the junction contained 16 bases not matched to a gene. This CDR3 region has 19 residues. This chain joins TRBV23-1 and TRBJ2-7, with 9 positions matching TRBD1. TRBV23-1 is labeled an ORF, and its function is uncertain. Source material: peripheral blood. The TCR originated in a man between 18 and 35 years old with active or convalescent COVID-19. CDR3 region: CASSQGTPGQGLETYEQYF. In DNA, the CDR3 is TGCGCCAGCAGTCAAGGTACCCCGGGACAGGGATTAGAAACCTACGAGCAGTACTTC.